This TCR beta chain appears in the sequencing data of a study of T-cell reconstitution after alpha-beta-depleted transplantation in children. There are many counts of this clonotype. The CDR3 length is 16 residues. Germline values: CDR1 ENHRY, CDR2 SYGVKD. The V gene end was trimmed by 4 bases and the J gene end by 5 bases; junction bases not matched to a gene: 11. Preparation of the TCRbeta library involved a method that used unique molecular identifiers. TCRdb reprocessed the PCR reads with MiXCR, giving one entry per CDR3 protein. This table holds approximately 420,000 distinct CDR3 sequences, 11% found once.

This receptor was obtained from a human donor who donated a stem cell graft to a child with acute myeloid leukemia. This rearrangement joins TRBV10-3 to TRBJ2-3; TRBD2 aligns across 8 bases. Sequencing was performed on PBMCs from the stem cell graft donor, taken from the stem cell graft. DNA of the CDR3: TGTGCCATCAGTGGTCAAGCGGGAGTCCTCGGAGATACGCAGTATTTT. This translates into CAISGQAGVLGDTQYF.